This T cell receptor (beta chain) appears in the sequencing data of a study of blood T cell repertoires in COVID-19 (dated by TCRdb to about 2020). At the level of the whole study: The collaborator samples originated in the United States, Italy and Spain and spanned the acute and convalescent phases of COVID-19. Where available, HLA class I and class II types were obtained from metadata supplied by the sample provider rather than from assay-based typing. Samples were obtained from the ongoing ImmuneRACE study (first 160 participants) and from some 1,300 subjects provided by 6 global collaborators. The sample metadata nearly always contained a de-identified subject ID, COVID-19 status, age in years and sex. Subjects who had been exposed to COVID-19, were actively infected with it, or had recovered from it provided the deeply sampled blood TCRbeta repertoires that made up the dataset. The prospective study material was composed of cDNA or gDNA derived from T cells, B-cell-depleted T cells, or PBMCs. The repertoires were released in a freely available public database meant as a resource for research on the immune response to SARS-CoV-2. What the authors observed across the whole study: Clinical and demographic metadata were provided uncurated, with the amount varying by source and participant.

As concerns this clone: It has no known antigen specificity. Qualities for individual bases were not recorded, and no much larger clone is one base off.

TCRbeta CDR3 regions were amplified from genomic DNA using the immunoSEQ Assay, a bias-controlled multiplex PCR. From the authors' description of their analysis: The number of nucleated cells in each sample was estimated from the amplification of reference gene primers within the assay. To quantify the absolute abundance of each unique TCRbeta CDR3 rearrangement, sequence reads were collapsed and filtered. For each sample, productive Simpson clonality was calculated as the square root of Simpson's diversity index over productive rearrangements. The source is immuneACCESS, and TCRdb retained only in-frame sequences with V and J called. Part of the clones is not carried over; for the studies checked, unresolved V genes explain less than half of this, and the remainder is unexplained. V and J calls and clone size are as listed in that table; D and trimming were resolved from the DNA. The sample table shows roughly 240,000 clones, and roughly four fifths are seen once. About 3.6% of the sample is held by the ten biggest clonotypes.

In the prospective study, participants were roughly 18 to 95 years old, resided in fewer than 25 geographic areas of the United States, and were enrolled through a virtual design. To assign participants to cohorts, the prospective study relied on clinical history that participants themselves reported in a screening survey and a study questionnaire. Exposed participants were defined as having been in contact with someone with a PCR-confirmed or clinician-diagnosed COVID-19 case within 2 weeks of study entry. In the prospective study, mobile phlebotomists collected whole blood, serum and a nasopharyngeal or oropharyngeal swab from each participant. Participants in the prospective study had the option to provide additional blood draws and questionnaires over a roughly 2-month period. Blood samples from the prospective study were shipped frozen or at room temperature prior to DNA extraction. The sequencing sample was made of PBMCs or T cells enriched from blood (not recorded which). This receptor was identified in a woman aged 40 to 50 who had been exposed to COVID-19.

The DNA is as follows: TGTGCCACCAGTGATTTTTTGGGAGCTACGCAGTATTTT. This yields the protein CATSDFLGATQYF. The V gene is TRBV24-1 and the J gene is TRBJ2-3; 5 matching bases give a weak D call of TRBD2. Trimming costs V 1 base and J 8 bases, and their ends lie 9 bases apart. Per the germline V gene, KGHDR is the CDR1 and SFDVKD is the CDR2. Measured from the cysteine to the phenylalanine, the CDR3 is 13 residues long. The CDR3 DNA has 39 bases and is translated from base 1.